This T cell receptor (beta chain) was identified in a study of shared clonotypes between healthy human individuals. Study summary: Aged 18 to 49, the donors were a couple of women and a few men. Points from the study as a whole: An anticipated effect of sequencing depth on clonotype sharing among donors was recognized.

On this clone itself: The antigen is unknown.

The data were produced by immunoSEQ multiplex PCR, yet TCRdb's version contains in-frame clones alone and is incomplete. In the table there are 450,000 to 500,000 clones, 70% to 80% of which are singletons. V shed 3 bases, J shed 8 bases, and the junction held 8 bases outside the gene matches. The CDR3 has 13 amino acids. Germline CDR1 and CDR2: SQVTM and ANQGSEA. The study drew its donors from healthy HIV-negative adults without recent acute infections or vaccinations. All of the donors resided in Nashville, Tennessee, and each was a Caucasian adult. The sequence came from a woman aged 40 to 49 in good health. Some clones in this sample may be carry-over from other donors' samples. This sequence joins TRBV29-1 and TRBJ1-1; TRBD1 agrees at 8 bases. The sample comprised PBMCs. The CDR3 nucleotides are TGCAGCGTTGAGGAGGACAGGGAAGACGAAGCTTTCTTT. Amino acid sequence: CSVEEDREDEAFF.